This T cell receptor (beta chain) appears in the sequencing data of a study of shared clonotypes between healthy human individuals. Study-level points and caveats: Among non-shared clonotypes, generation probabilities were lower than among those shared by all four donors. The expectation was that sequencing depth would affect clonotype sharing among donors.

V was clipped by 0 bases and J by 7 bases; unmatched bases: 2. CDR1 and CDR2 from the germline V gene are SGHTA and FQGTGA. This CDR3 region has 13 residues. Source study methods: ImmunoSEQ only sent back junction sequences with no quality scores, so filtering was done differently. Here immunoSEQ multiplex PCR was the method, and the copy in TCRdb shows in-frame clones only, minus some. That table furnishes V, J and clone size, whereas the DNA furnished D and trimming. Here the sample spans about 2.3 million clones, just under 95% being singletons. Of note for this clone: Its specificity is not known.

This sequence joins TRBV7-3 and TRBJ1-2; 7 bases are a match to TRBD1. The sample comprised naive CD4+ T cells from PBMCs. Subset defined: CD45RA+ positively selected. The clonotype was recovered from a man younger than 35 in good health. Some clones in this sample may be carry-over from other donors' samples. DNA for the CDR3: TGTGCCAGCAGCTTAACGCAGGGGGTTGGCTACACCTTC. Translating it yields CASSLTQGVGYTF.